Listed below are T cell receptor beta chains from one sample, sequenced in a study of T cell changes during pregnancy in multiple sclerosis. Sequencing used immunoSEQ multiplex PCR; TCRdb keeps in-frame clones, though not all of them. The data hold over 75,000 clones, with about 92% observed a single time. Source: peripheral blood, taken in the first trimester of pregnancy. These receptors were taken from a female donor with multiple sclerosis, enrolled in a pregnancy study. CDR3s include the opening cysteine and the closing phenylalanine or tryptophan. D genes are given only for firm matches. Clone sizes are given selectively: once, few, many, or a class where the clone is expanded.

size	D	J	length	V	DNA	CDR3
-	-	TRBJ1-2	11	TRBV21-1	TGTGCCAGCAGCAGGGTGGAGGGCTACACCTTC	CASSRVEGYTF
-	-	TRBJ2-1	15	TRBV18	TGTGCCAGCTCACCTAGCAGCCATTCCTACAATGAGCAGTTCTTC	CASSPSSHSYNEQFF
-	TRBD2	TRBJ2-7	16	TRBV27	TGTGCCAGCAGTTTGAGGTCTAGCGGGATCTCCTACGAGCAGTACTTC	CASSLRSSGISYEQYF
-	-	TRBJ2-5	15	TRBV2	TGTGCCAGCAGTGTTTTCGGGGGGCGAAAAGAGACCCAGTACTTC	CASSVFGGRKETQYF
-	TRBD1	TRBJ1-5	16	TRBV28	TGTGCCAGCAGTTTACAGGGACAGGGGGAAAGGCAGCCCCAGCATTTT	CASSLQGQGERQPQHF
once	-	TRBJ1-2	15	TRBV14	TGTGCCAGCAGCCATCCCGGACAGCCGGACTATGGCTACACCTTC	CASSHPGQPDYGYTF
-	-	TRBJ2-1	14	TRBV5-1	TGCGCCACCACCTCCGCGGACAGTTACAATGAGCAGTTCTTC	CATTSADSYNEQFF
-	-	TRBJ1-3	17	TRBV7-8	TGTGCCAGCAGCCCGCGATGGGGGGCCGGCCGGGGGGACACCATATATTTT	CASSPRWGAGRGDTIYF
-	-	TRBJ1-4	15	TRBV27	TGTGCCAGCAGCTCTTCCTTCGGGACTTTCGAAAAACTGTTTTTT	CASSSSFGTFEKLFF
-	-	TRBJ2-7	17	TRBV12-2	TGTGCAAGTCGCTTATTCCTTCTTGAACAGGACCCCTACGAGCAGTACTTC	CASRLFLLEQDPYEQYF
-	TRBD2	TRBJ2-7	15	TRBV19	TGTGCCAGTAGTATAGTACTAGCGGGAGACTACGAGCAGTACTTC	CASSIVLAGDYEQYF
-	-	TRBJ2-5	13	TRBV4-3	TGCGCCAGCAGTCTCCCTCGGCAAGAGACCCAGTACTTC	CASSLPRQETQYF
-	-	TRBJ1-5	15	TRBV28	TGTGCCAGCACCCCCTCAGGGGATGGAAATCAGCCCCAGCATTTT	CASTPSGDGNQPQHF
-	TRBD2	TRBJ2-2	16	TRBV19	TGTGCCAGTAGTATGACGGGAGGCCCGAACACCGGGGAGCTGTTTTTT	CASSMTGGPNTGELFF
-	-	TRBJ2-7	14	TRBV7-8	TGTGCCAGCAGCGTGCGCATCGAAAACTACGAGCAGTACTTC	CASSVRIENYEQYF
-	TRBD2	TRBJ2-7	15	TRBV5-6	TGTGCCAGCAGCTTCCTGTCGGGAGGCCCCTACGAGCAGTACTTC	CASSFLSGGPYEQYF
-	TRBD1	TRBJ2-7	16	TRBV28	TGTGCCAGCCGCGGACAGGGCCCGTCCTTAACCTACGAGCAGTACTTC	CASRGQGPSLTYEQYF
-	TRBD1	TRBJ2-5	16	TRBV10-3	TGTGCCATCAGTGAGTTAGGACAGGGAGGTCAAGAGACCCAGTACTTC	CAISELGQGGQETQYF
-	TRBD2	TRBJ2-5	15	TRBV19	TGTGCCAGTAGTACCGAACTAGCGGGAGTGACGACCCAGTACTTC	CASSTELAGVTTQYF
-	-	TRBJ2-5	12	TRBV18	TGTGCCAGCTCCCTCGCGAGGGAGACCCAGTACTTC	CASSLARETQYF
-	TRBD2	TRBJ2-7	14	TRBV7-2	TGTGCCAGCAGCTACGGACTAGCACTGTACGAGCAGTACTTC	CASSYGLALYEQYF
-	TRBD2	TRBJ2-3	16	TRBV9	TGTGCCAGCAGCGTAGTGGCGGGAGACTTCACAGATACGCAGTATTTT	CASSVVAGDFTDTQYF
-	TRBD1	TRBJ1-2	17	TRBV5-6	TGTGCCAGCAGCTTGGCCGGGACAGGAGCGCCTTGGGGTGGCTACACCTTC	CASSLAGTGAPWGGYTF
-	-	TRBJ2-7	15	TRBV15	TGTGCCACCAGCAGGGGGACACGTAGCTCCTACGAGCAGTACTTC	CATSRGTRSSYEQYF
-	-	TRBJ2-1	16	TRBV19	TGTGCCAGTAGTATAGGACGCGGGATCACCTACAATGAGCAGTTCTTC	CASSIGRGITYNEQFF
-	TRBD2	TRBJ2-2	19	TRBV7-9	TGTGCCAGCAGCTTCCCCGTGGGACTAGCCTCCCTTAACACCGGGGAGCTGTTTTTT	CASSFPVGLASLNTGELFF
-	TRBD2	TRBJ2-1	22	TRBV7-8	TGTGCCAGCAGCTATTTCACCCCGGGGACAGGGACTAGCGGGAGTTCCTACAATGAGCAGTTCTTC	CASSYFTPGTGTSGSSYNEQFF
-	TRBD1	TRBJ1-5	14	TRBV27	TGTGCCAGCAGCCAACAGGGGACCCATCAGCCCCAGCATTTT	CASSQQGTHQPQHF
-	-	TRBJ2-7	15	TRBV27	TGTGCCAGCAGCTGGGGAGGTCAGACCTCCTACGAGCAGTACTTC	CASSWGGQTSYEQYF
-	TRBD2	TRBJ2-1	20	TRBV6-1	TGTGCCAGCAGTGGCCGACTAGCGGGAGTCAGTACCCTTACCTACAATGAGCAGTTCTTC	CASSGRLAGVSTLTYNEQFF
-	-	TRBJ2-4	15	TRBV7-2	TGTGCCAGCAGCTTAGCGCGCGAATATCGGAACATTCAGTACTTC	CASSLAREYRNIQYF
-	TRBD1	TRBJ2-3	15	TRBV4-3	TGCGCCAGCAGCCTTAGACAGGGGGCGACAGATACGCAGTATTTT	CASSLRQGATDTQYF
-	TRBD2	TRBJ2-7	19	TRBV5-1	TGCGCCAGCAGCCGCTTGCCCCGGCTAGCGGGAGTGGTGCTCTACGAGCAGTACTTC	CASSRLPRLAGVVLYEQYF
-	TRBD1	TRBJ2-1	15	TRBV5-4	TGTGCCAGCAGCTTTGCCGGGACAGGAATGTATGAGCAGTTCTTC	CASSFAGTGMYEQFF
-	TRBD1	TRBJ1-4	14	TRBV6-5	TGTGCCAATAGAAGACAGGGGAGGGATGAAAAACTGTTTTTT	CANRRQGRDEKLFF
-	-	TRBJ2-7	15	TRBV15	TGTGCCACCAGCAGAGATCCGGACTCCACCTACGAGCAGTACTTC	CATSRDPDSTYEQYF
-	-	TRBJ2-7	13	TRBV27	TGTGCCAGCAGTTGGAGTACGGGGGACGAGCAGTACTTC	CASSWSTGDEQYF
-	-	TRBJ2-3	16	TRBV11-3	TGTGCCAGCAGCTTAGATCCCGGGGGAAACACAGATACGCAGTATTTT	CASSLDPGGNTDTQYF
-	-	TRBJ1-5	17	TRBV5-5	TGTGCCAGCAGCTTGGAGGAGATGGGTCCCGAACATCAGCCCCAGCATTTT	CASSLEEMGPEHQPQHF
few	TRBD2	TRBJ2-7	16	TRBV7-2	TGTGCCAGCAGCTTGGGACTAGCGGGAGGGCCAGCGGGTGGGTACTTC	CASSLGLAGGPAGGYF
-	-	TRBJ2-1	13	TRBV18	TGTGCCAGCTCCCCGGGACTTAGCAATGAGCAGTTCTTC	CASSPGLSNEQFF
-	TRBD1	TRBJ2-7	16	TRBV14	TGTGCCAGCAGCCAATGGCTAGCAGAGGGGGCCGACGAGCAGTACTTC	CASSQWLAEGADEQYF
-	TRBD1	TRBJ2-7	15	TRBV28	TGTGCCAGCACTCGGACAGGGGGTAAACCCTACGAGCAGTACTTC	CASTRTGGKPYEQYF
-	TRBD1	TRBJ2-7	14	TRBV18	TGTGCCAGCTCACGGACAGGGGCTTTTGTCGAGCAGTACTTC	CASSRTGAFVEQYF